Listed here are 27 T cell receptor beta chains from one sample, sequenced in a study of immune characterization of retroperitoneal liposarcoma. MiXCR, run by TCRdb on the PCR reads, gives a single entry per CDR3 protein. The table lists roughly 10,000 distinct CDR3 sequences, around 30% of them singletons. Specimen: tumor tissue. All receptors derive from a male donor with retroperitoneal liposarcoma.

V usage is TRBV6-8 and J usage is TRBJ1-2; D is unresolved. This CDR3 has 15 residues. The V gene's germline CDR1 is MNHGY and CDR2 SAAAGT. V was shortened by 7 bases and J by 1 base, with 16 bases between the two germline ends. The CDR3 DNA sequence: TGTGCCAGCACTCCGAGGGCCGAAGTTAACTATGGCTACACCTTC. It yields the protein CASTPRAEVNYGYTF.

This clonotype is deemed medium-sized. This rearrangement joins TRBV7-2 to TRBJ2-1, with D perhaps assigned TRBD1 or TRBD2 (7 bases each). V gave up 1 base and J gave up 10 bases, with 20 bases separating them. In germline, CDR1 is SGHTA, CDR2 FQGNSA. The CDR3 totals 16 residues. The CDR3, as DNA: TGTGCCAGCAGCTTAGGGGCCCCAGGGGGGGGCTACGAGCAGTTCTTC. This gives the protein CASSLGAPGGGYEQFF.

There are a few counts of this clonotype. The V call is TRBV6-1, the J call TRBJ2-5; a possible D gene is TRBD1 (5 bases). V lost 6 bases, J lost 5 bases, and 16 bases lay in between. The CDR3 spans 14 residues. Germline assignment: CDR1 MNHNS and CDR2 SASEGT. CDR3 coding DNA: TGTGCCAGCAGGAAAGGCAGGGCATGGGAGACCCAGTACTTC. Its protein product is CASRKGRAWETQYF.

The chain joins TRBV6-6 to TRBJ2-7; unclear D gene. CDR1 MNHNY and CDR2 SVGAGI come from the germline V gene (reference sequence). Between the trimmed V and J ends, which lost 6 bases and 2 bases, there was a span of 17 bases. CDR3 length equals 15 residues. CDR3 sequence: CASSQNKLAPYEQYF. CDR3 DNA: TGTGCCAGCAGCCAAAACAAACTTGCACCCTACGAGCAGTACTTC.

This clonotype came up many times. V usage is TRBV6-1 and J usage is TRBJ2-1, with D hard to call. V was trimmed by 6 bases and J by 3 bases, leaving 21 bases between them. CDR3 length: 17 amino acids. The germline CDR1 and CDR2 sequences are MNHNS and SASEGT. The CDR3 reads CASSDALVGHLYNEQFF. The CDR3 DNA follows: TGTGCCAGCAGCGATGCCTTGGTAGGCCACCTCTACAATGAGCAGTTCTTC.

This chain connects TRBV27 to TRBJ2-1; D is perhaps TRBD1 (5 bases). TRBJ2-7 matches the DNA end more closely, so the J call is doubtful. The germline V gene has CDR1 MNHEY and CDR2 SMNVEV (reference sequence). The CDR3 extends over 14 amino acids. The CDR3 reads CASSYRQGHYEQYF. The CDR3 nucleotides are TGTGCCAGCAGTTATCGCCAGGGCCACTACGAGCAGTACTTC.

This clonotype is judged medium-sized. This chain joins TRBV6-1 and TRBJ2-7, with TRBD1 matching over 9 bases. Looked up from germline, CDR1 is MNHNS and CDR2 is SASEGT. The CDR3 loop spans 15 amino acids. Unmatched junction bases numbered 6, after V lost 6 bases and J lost 0 bases. CDR3 DNA sequence: TGTGCCAGCAGGAGGGACAGGGAGAGCTCCTACGAGCAGTACTTC. As protein: CASRRDRESSYEQYF.

By share of the sample, this clonotype is medium-sized. The chain links TRBV6-1 to TRBJ2-2; D gene unclear. This CDR3 contains 12 residues. The germline CDR1 and CDR2 sequences are MNHNS and SASEGT. V was pared by 6 bases and J by 4 bases, with 6 bases between. The CDR3 DNA follows: TGTGCCAGCAGCCCCTTCACCGGGGAGCTGTTTTTT. Its translation: CASSPFTGELFF.

This clonotype is medium-sized by share. The chain carries TRBV7-8 and TRBJ1-1; a possible D gene is TRBD1 (6 bases). CDR3 size: 12 residues. CDR1 and CDR2 (germline): SGHVS, FQNEAQ. The V end was cut by 6 bases, the J end by 10 bases, with 15 bases between. The CDR3, as DNA: TGTGCCAGCAGTTTCCCCGGGGGGGCAGCTTTCTTT. Translating it yields CASSFPGGAAFF.

This clonotype was seen only a few times. V gene TRBV12-3 or TRBV12-4 combines with J gene TRBJ1-4; 9 bases agree with TRBD1. This CDR3 has 18 amino acids. V was clipped by 6 bases and J by 4 bases; unmatched bases: 15. The CDR3 loop reads CASSDGTGTTRGNEKLFF. CDR3 nucleotide sequence: TGTGCCAGCAGCGACGGGACAGGGACGACGAGAGGTAATGAAAAACTGTTTTTT.

CDR3 in amino acids: CASSEFPPGQGGNEQYF. CDR3 sequence (DNA): TGTGCCAGCAGTGAATTTCCCCCGGGACAGGGAGGTAATGAGCAGTACTTC. V is TRBV6-4 and J is TRBJ2-5, with 9 bases fitting TRBD1. The CDR3 loop spans 17 amino acids. The V gene's germline CDR1 is MRHNA and CDR2 SNTAGT. V lost 3 bases, J lost 11 bases, and 19 bases stayed unmatched.

This clonotype is categorized as large (0.1 to 1%). The chain couples TRBV7-6 to TRBJ2-3; TRBD2 matches at 13 bases. The DNA matches TRBJ2-7 better at its end, which makes the J call doubtful. Germline CDR1 SGHVS, CDR2 FNYEAQ. The CDR3 is made up of 17 amino acids. The CDR3 spells CASSTTSGGSMSYEQYF. The CDR3 DNA reads as TGTGCCAGCAGCACGACTAGCGGGGGGTCCATGTCCTACGAGCAGTACTTC.

This clonotype was detected ten times or more. V usage is TRBV27 and J usage is TRBJ2-4; 7 nucleotides match TRBD2. The CDR3 is 13 residues long. V lost 5 bases, J lost 6 bases, and 4 bases stayed unmatched. Germline CDR1 and CDR2: MNHEY and SMNVEV (reference sequence). CDR3 protein: CASSPGGTNIQYF. CDR3 nucleotides: TGTGCCAGCAGTCCCGGGGGGACAAACATTCAGTACTTC.

This clonotype has a handful of counts. The chain joins TRBV6-1 to TRBJ2-4, with 7 bases identical to TRBD1. This CDR3 region has 15 residues. CDR1 and CDR2 from the germline V gene are MNHNS and SASEGT. V dropped 6 bases and J dropped 4; count of bases not matched to a gene: 9. The CDR3 region is CASRPDRAGKNIQYF. For the CDR3, the DNA is TGTGCCAGCAGGCCCGACAGGGCCGGGAAAAACATTCAGTACTTC.

This clonotype was observed a handful of times. This chain uses TRBV6-6 with TRBJ2-3; D call uncertain. Trimming removed 1 base from V and 0 bases from J, with 2 bases in between. The CDR3 contains 13 residues. Germline lookup yields CDR1 MNHNY and CDR2 SVGAGI (reference sequence). The CDR3 loop reads CASSYLSTDTQYF. The CDR3 nucleotides are TGTGCCAGCAGTTACTTAAGCACAGATACGCAGTATTTT.

DNA for the CDR3: TGTGCCAGCAGCCTCAGGGGAGAGGCGCGGGGGAGGGGCACAGATACGCAGTATTTT. As protein: CASSLRGEARGRGTDTQYF. This rearrangement joins TRBV6-1 to TRBJ2-3; D possibly corresponds to TRBD2 (7 bases). CDR3 length: 19 residues. Germline CDR1 reads MNHNS; CDR2 reads SASEGT. V was pared by 6 bases and J by 1 base, with 26 bases between.

V gene TRBV6-1 combines with J gene TRBJ2-1; 7 bases are a match to TRBD1. The CDR3 is 15 residues long. CDR1 is MNHNS, CDR2 SASEGT, per germline. Trimming took 4 bases from V and 5 from J; bases not matched to a gene: 8. The CDR3 DNA reads TGTGCCAGCAGTGCCTACAGGGGTAACAACAATGAGCAGTTCTTC. Translation gives CASSAYRGNNNEQFF.

This clonotype counts as medium-sized (0.01 to 0.1%). The rearrangement links TRBV6-1 to TRBJ2-7, with 9 bases aligning to TRBD1. The V segment lost 2 bases and the J segment 0 bases; nucleotides outside the gene matches: 8. Germline loops: CDR1 MNHNS, CDR2 SASEGT. The CDR3 extends over 17 amino acids. The CDR3 DNA sequence: TGTGCCAGCAGTGAATATAACTGGGGACAGGGCTCCTACGAGCAGTACTTC. It specifies CASSEYNWGQGSYEQYF.

The rearrangement links TRBV6-6 to TRBJ2-1; 10 positions match TRBD1. Trimming removed 0 bases from V and 10 bases from J; junction bases left unmatched: 6. Looked up from germline, CDR1 is MNHNY and CDR2 is SVGAGI (reference sequence). The CDR3 sequence is 15 residues long. This CDR3 is CASSYSTGGPYEQFF. In DNA form, the CDR3 reads TGTGCCAGCAGTTACTCGACAGGGGGCCCCTACGAGCAGTTCTTC.

The sample holds many counts of this clonotype. The chain uses TRBV6-1 and TRBJ2-1; a weak D match, TRBD2 (7 bases). CDR1 is MNHNS, CDR2 SASEGT, per germline. This CDR3 spans 16 amino acids. Deletions cut 4 bases from V and 5 bases from J, with 18 bases between. DNA of the CDR3: TGTGCCAGCAGTGGACCAGGGAGGGGGGGAAACAATGAGCAGTTCTTC. It specifies CASSGPGRGGNNEQFF.

Many counts were recorded for this clonotype. The genes are TRBV7-8 and TRBJ1-2, with D perhaps matching TRBD1 (6 bases). The CDR3 extends over 15 amino acids. The germline CDR1 and CDR2 sequences are SGHVS and FQNEAQ. Trimming stripped 5 bases from V and 5 bases from J, with 18 bases between. The CDR3 protein is CASSDVPRDNYGYTF. The CDR3 bases are TGTGCCAGCAGCGACGTACCCCGGGACAATTATGGCTACACCTTC. Full variable domain (rest looked up from reference TRBV7-8 and TRBJ1-2): GAGVSQSPRYKVAKRGQDVALRCDPISGHVSLFWYQQALGQGPEFLTYFQNEAQLDKSGLPSDRFFAERPEGSVSTLKIQRTQQEDSAVYLCASSDVPRDNYGYTFGSGTRLTVV.

V usage is TRBV12-3 or TRBV12-4 and J usage is TRBJ2-5; D is unclear. The V and J ends lost 5 bases and 4 bases respectively, with 5 bases between them. The CDR3 spans 11 residues. The CDR3 protein is CASSPGETQYF. CDR3 nucleotide sequence: TGTGCCAGCAGTCCTGGAGAGACCCAGTACTTC.

This clonotype showed up many times. The V call is TRBV6-6, the J call TRBJ2-1, with no clear D. The J call may be incorrect, as the DNA end agrees better with TRBJ2-5. The CDR3 contains 14 residues. The germline CDR1 and CDR2 sequences are MNHNY and SVGAGI (reference sequence). CDR3 in amino acids: CASSYSATRRTQYF. The CDR3 DNA reads as TGTGCCAGCAGTTACTCGGCCACTCGGCGGACCCAGTACTTC.

This clonotype was counted many times. The chain uses TRBV6-6 and TRBJ2-5; 14 bases are shared with TRBD2. The germline CDR1 and CDR2 sequences are MNHNY and SVGAGI (reference sequence). The CDR3 is 16 amino acids. The trim removed 0 bases at V and 11 bases at J, leaving 8 bases unmatched. CDR3 residues: CASSYSIGLAGGEQYF. The CDR3 nucleotides are TGTGCCAGCAGTTACTCGATTGGACTAGCGGGAGGTGAGCAGTACTTC.

This clonotype was observed many times. The rearrangement joins TRBV6-1 to TRBJ1-3; TRBD1 might be the D (5 bases). Germline V gives CDR1 MNHNS, CDR2 SASEGT. The CDR3 length is 13 residues. Trimming took 10 bases from V and 1 from J, leaving 11 bases between them. The CDR3 nucleotides are TGTGCCATCAGACAGCTTTCTGGAAACACCATATATTTT. It is translated as CAIRQLSGNTIYF.

The table lists this clonotype with a few counts. The V gene is TRBV6-1, the J gene TRBJ2-1; 10 bases map to TRBD1. J lost 7 bases, V lost 3 bases, and 6 bases had no gene match. The CDR3 is made up of 15 amino acids. Germline V gene sequence: CDR1 MNHNS, CDR2 SASEGT. CDR3 nucleotide sequence: TGTGCCAGCAGTGATCCCCCGGACAGGGGGAATGAGCAGTTCTTC. Encoded protein: CASSDPPDRGNEQFF.

The chain couples TRBV27 to TRBJ2-1; 11 bases agree with TRBD1. The CDR3 is 14 residues long. Germline lookup yields CDR1 MNHEY and CDR2 SMNVEV (reference sequence). Losses at the gene ends were 6 bases for V and 6 bases for J; bases not matched to a gene: 4. DNA for the CDR3: TGTGCCAGCAGATCCGGGACAGGGGGCAATGAGCAGTTCTTC. Its translation is CASRSGTGGNEQFF.